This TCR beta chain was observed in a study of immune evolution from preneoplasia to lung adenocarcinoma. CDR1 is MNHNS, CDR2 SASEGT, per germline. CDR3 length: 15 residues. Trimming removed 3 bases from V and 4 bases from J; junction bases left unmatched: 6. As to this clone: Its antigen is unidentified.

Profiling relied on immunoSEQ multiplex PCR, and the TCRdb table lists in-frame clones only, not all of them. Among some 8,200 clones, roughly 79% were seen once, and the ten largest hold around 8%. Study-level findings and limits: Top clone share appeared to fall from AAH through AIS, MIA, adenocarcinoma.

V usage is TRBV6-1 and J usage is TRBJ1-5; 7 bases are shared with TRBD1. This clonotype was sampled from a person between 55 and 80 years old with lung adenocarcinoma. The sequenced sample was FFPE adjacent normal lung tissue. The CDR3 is CASSDPPRGNQPQHF. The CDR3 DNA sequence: TGTGCCAGCAGTGATCCCCCCAGGGGGAATCAGCCCCAGCATTTT.